The 3 T cell receptor beta chains below were found in one sample sequenced in a study of cytomegalovirus exposure and HLA in healthy donors. Assay: immunoSEQ multiplex PCR; the TCRdb copy retains only in-frame clones and omits some. The sample lists some 150,000 clones, approximately 94% occurring once. The sequenced sample consisted of PBMCs. All receptors come from a man between 18 and 29 years old in good health and CMV-seropositive.

The chain uses TRBV27 and TRBJ2-7; TRBD1 matches at 8 bases. J gave up 5 bases and V 6 bases, and 3 bases lay outside the gene matches. The CDR3 consists of 12 residues. CDR1 and CDR2 (germline): MNHEY, SMNVEV (reference sequence). The CDR3 here is CASRTGENEQYF. In nucleotides, the CDR3 is TGTGCCAGCAGGACAGGGGAAAACGAGCAGTACTTC.

This clone showed up just once. The J gene is TRBJ1-1, the V gene TRBV5-4; TRBD1 agrees at 7 bases. Germline CDR1 and CDR2: SGHNT and YYREEE (reference sequence). The CDR3 is 14 amino acids. J gave up 5 bases and V 0 bases, and 4 bases lay outside the gene matches. The CDR3 DNA follows: TGTGCCAGCAGCTTGGAGGGGGCGCGGACTGAAGCTTTCTTT. Protein: CASSLEGARTEAFF.

In nucleotides, the CDR3 is TGTGCCAGCAGTTTCGGGGCCAAAAACATTCAGTACTTC. Translation gives CASSFGAKNIQYF. The V gene is TRBV6-6, the J gene TRBJ2-4; D is undetermined. The V end lost 4 bases, the J end lost 1 base, and 5 bases lay between the germline ends. The length of the CDR3 is 13 residues. Germline CDR1 is MNHNY and CDR2 is SVGAGI (reference sequence).